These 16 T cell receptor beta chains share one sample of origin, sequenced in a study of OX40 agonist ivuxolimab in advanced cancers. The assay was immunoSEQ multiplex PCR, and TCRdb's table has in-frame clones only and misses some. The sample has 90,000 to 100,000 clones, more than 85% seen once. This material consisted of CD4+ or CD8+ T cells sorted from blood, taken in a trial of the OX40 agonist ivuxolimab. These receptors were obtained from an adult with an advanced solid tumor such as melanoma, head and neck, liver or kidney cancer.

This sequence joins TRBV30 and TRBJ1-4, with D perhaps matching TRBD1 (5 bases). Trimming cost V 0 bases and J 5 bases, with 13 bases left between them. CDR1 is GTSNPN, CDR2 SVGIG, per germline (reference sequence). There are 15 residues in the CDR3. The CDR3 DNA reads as TGTGCCTGGAGTGTACTTAGACAGACAAATGAAAAACTGTTTTTT. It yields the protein CAWSVLRQTNEKLFF.

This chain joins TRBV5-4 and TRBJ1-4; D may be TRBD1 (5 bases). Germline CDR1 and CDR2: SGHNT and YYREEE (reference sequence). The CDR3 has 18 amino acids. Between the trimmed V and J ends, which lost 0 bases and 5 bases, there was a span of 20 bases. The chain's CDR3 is CASSLGMVQGLRNEKLFF. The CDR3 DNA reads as TGTGCCAGCAGCTTGGGAATGGTTCAGGGTCTACGGAATGAAAAACTGTTTTTT.

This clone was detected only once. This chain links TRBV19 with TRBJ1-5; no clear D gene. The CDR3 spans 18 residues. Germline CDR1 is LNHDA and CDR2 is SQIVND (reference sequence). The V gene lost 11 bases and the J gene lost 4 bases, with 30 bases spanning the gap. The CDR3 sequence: CASQPLMDFRGNNQPQHF. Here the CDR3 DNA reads TGTGCCTCCCAGCCCCTGATGGATTTTAGAGGGAATAATCAGCCCCAGCATTTT. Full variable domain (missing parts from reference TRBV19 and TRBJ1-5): DGGITQSPKYLFRKEGQNVTLSCEQNLNHDAMYWYRQDPGQGLRLIYYSQIVNDFQKGDIAEGYSVSREKKESFPLTVTSAQKNPTAFYLCASQPLMDFRGNNQPQHFGDGTRLSIL.

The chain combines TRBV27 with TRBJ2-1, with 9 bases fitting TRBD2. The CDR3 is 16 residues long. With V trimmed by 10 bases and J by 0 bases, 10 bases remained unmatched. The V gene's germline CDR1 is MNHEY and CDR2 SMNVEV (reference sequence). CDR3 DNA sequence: TGTGCCACCTCGGGGCGGGAGGGGTCCTCCTACAATGAGCAGTTCTTC. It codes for CATSGREGSSYNEQFF.

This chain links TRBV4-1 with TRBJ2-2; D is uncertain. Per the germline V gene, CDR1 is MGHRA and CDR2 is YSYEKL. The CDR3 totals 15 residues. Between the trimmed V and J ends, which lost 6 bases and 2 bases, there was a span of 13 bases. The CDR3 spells CASSLGAVNTGELFF. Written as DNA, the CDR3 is TGCGCCAGCAGTCTCGGAGCAGTTAACACCGGGGAGCTGTTTTTT.

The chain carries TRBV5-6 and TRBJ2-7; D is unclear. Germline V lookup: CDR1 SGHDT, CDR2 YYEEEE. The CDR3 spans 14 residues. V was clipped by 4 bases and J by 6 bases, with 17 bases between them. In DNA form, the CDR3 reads TGTGCCAGCAGCCGAGTTCCGAGTTGGGGCGAGCAGTACTTC. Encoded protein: CASSRVPSWGEQYF.

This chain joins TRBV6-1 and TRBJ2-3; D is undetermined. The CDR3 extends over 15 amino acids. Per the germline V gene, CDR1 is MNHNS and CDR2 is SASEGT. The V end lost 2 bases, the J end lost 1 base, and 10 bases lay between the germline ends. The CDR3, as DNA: TGTGCCAGCAGTGAAACCCGGACCCGCACAGATACGCAGTATTTT. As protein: CASSETRTRTDTQYF.

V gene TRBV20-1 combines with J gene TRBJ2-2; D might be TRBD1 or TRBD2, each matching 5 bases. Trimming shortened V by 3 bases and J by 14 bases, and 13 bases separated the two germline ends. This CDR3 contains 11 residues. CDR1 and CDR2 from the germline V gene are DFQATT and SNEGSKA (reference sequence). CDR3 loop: CSARGTPGLFF. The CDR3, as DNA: TGCAGTGCTAGGGGGACCCCAGGCCTGTTTTTT.

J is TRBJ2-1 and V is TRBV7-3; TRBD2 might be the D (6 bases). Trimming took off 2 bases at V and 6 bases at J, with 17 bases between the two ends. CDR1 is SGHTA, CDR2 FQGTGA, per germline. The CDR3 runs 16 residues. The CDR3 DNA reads TGTGCCAGCAGCTTAGGCAGCGGCCTGGGGGGCAATGAGCAGTTCTTC. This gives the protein CASSLGSGLGGNEQFF.

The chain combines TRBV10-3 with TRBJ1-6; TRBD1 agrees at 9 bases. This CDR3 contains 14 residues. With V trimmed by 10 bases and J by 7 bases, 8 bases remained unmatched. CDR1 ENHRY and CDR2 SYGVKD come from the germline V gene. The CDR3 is CATLRDRENSPLHF. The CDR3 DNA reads TGTGCCACCCTCCGGGACAGGGAAAATTCACCCCTCCACTTT.

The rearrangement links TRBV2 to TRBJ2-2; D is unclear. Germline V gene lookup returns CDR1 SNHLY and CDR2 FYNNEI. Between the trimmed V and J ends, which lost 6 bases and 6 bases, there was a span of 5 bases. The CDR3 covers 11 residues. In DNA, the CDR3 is TGTGCCAGCAGCAGCCCCGGGGAGCTGTTTTTT. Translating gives CASSSPGELFF.

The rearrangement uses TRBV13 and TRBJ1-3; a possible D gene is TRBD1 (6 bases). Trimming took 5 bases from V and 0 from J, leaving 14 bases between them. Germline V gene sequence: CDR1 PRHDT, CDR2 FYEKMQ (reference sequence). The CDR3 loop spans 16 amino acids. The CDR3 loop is CASSLKTGGSGNTIYF. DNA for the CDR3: TGTGCCAGCAGCCTCAAGACAGGCGGCTCTGGAAACACCATATATTTT.

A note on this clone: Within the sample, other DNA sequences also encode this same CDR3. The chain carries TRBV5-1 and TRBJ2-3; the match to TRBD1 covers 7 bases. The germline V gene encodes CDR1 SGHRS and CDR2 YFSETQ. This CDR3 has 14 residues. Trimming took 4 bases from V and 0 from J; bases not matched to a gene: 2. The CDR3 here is CASSLGQSTDTQYF. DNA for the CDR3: TGCGCCAGCAGCCTGGGACAGAGCACAGATACGCAGTATTTT.

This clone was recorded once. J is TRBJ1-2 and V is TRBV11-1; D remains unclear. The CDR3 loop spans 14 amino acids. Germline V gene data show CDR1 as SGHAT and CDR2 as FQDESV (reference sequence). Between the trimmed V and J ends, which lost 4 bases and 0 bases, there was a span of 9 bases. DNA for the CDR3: TGTGCCAGCAGCTCGAGACCAGCTAACTATGGCTACACCTTC. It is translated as CASSSRPANYGYTF.

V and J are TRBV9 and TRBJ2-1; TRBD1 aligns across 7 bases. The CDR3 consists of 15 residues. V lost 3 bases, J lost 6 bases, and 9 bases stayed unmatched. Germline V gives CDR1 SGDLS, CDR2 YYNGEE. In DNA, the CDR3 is TGTGCCAGCAGCGCCCGGACAGGTGGGTCCAATGAGCAGTTCTTC. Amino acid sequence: CASSARTGGSNEQFF.

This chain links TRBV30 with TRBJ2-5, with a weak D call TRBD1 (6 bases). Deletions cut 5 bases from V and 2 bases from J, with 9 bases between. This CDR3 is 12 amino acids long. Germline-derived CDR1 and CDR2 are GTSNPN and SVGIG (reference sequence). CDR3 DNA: TGTGCCTGGGGAGGACAGCAAGAGACCCAGTACTTC. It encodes CAWGGQQETQYF.